The rows below give T cell receptor beta chains drawn from one sample of a study of cytomegalovirus exposure and HLA in healthy donors. TCRdb keeps only in-frame clones here, not all; method: immunoSEQ multiplex PCR. Of fewer than 120,000 clones listed, roughly nine tenths were seen once; the top ten hold 1.5% to 2%. The specimen sequenced was PBMCs. Receptors were obtained from a woman between 18 and 29 years old in good health and CMV-seronegative. The CDR3 runs from the conserved cysteine through the conserved F or W. Fields, in order: J gene, D gene, clone size, V gene, CDR3 protein, CDR3 DNA. The D gene is left open where the match is weak. A row's size may be missing; if present it is once, few, many or a size class.

TRBJ1-2 | - | - | TRBV7-9 | CASSPSLLGDGYTF | TGTGCCAGCAGCCCCAGCTTACTTGGAGATGGCTACACCTTC
TRBJ2-3 | - | - | TRBV28 | CASSTVQGTDTQYF | TGTGCCAGCAGTACCGTACAGGGTACAGATACGCAGTATTTT
TRBJ2-2 | TRBD2 | - | TRBV4-1 | CASSQSRGGNTGELFF | TGCGCCAGCAGTCAGTCTCGGGGGGGGAACACCGGGGAGCTGTTTTTT
TRBJ2-7 | - | once | TRBV10-3 | CAISDGVVSYEQYF | TGTGCCATCAGTGATGGAGTCGTCTCCTACGAGCAGTACTTC
TRBJ1-2 | TRBD1 | - | TRBV27 | CASSGQGFGYTF | TGTGCCAGCAGCGGACAGGGGTTTGGCTACACCTTC
TRBJ1-5 | - | - | TRBV6-5 | CASSFTTNQPQHF | TGTGCCAGCAGTTTCACCACTAATCAGCCCCAGCATTTT
TRBJ2-3 | - | - | TRBV7-9 | CASSLTVIDTQYF | TGTGCCAGCAGCCTCACAGTGATAGATACGCAGTATTTT
TRBJ1-4 | TRBD1 | - | TRBV5-1 | CASSPDGTGNEKLFF | TGCGCCAGCAGCCCGGACGGGACAGGGAATGAAAAACTGTTTTTT
TRBJ1-2 | TRBD1 | - | TRBV9 | CASSSREVGQGGLHGYTF | TGTGCCAGCAGCTCCAGAGAAGTGGGACAGGGAGGTTTACATGGCTACACCTTC
TRBJ1-1 | - | - | TRBV6-6 | CASSGITDTEAFF | TGTGCCAGCAGTGGTATAACGGACACTGAAGCTTTCTTT
TRBJ2-1 | TRBD2 | - | TRBV5-1 | CASSFEAGGPNEQFF | TGCGCCAGCAGCTTTGAAGCGGGGGGGCCCAATGAGCAGTTCTTC
TRBJ2-3 | - | - | TRBV2 | CASNRDISTDTQYF | TGTGCCAGCAACCGGGACATAAGCACAGATACGCAGTATTTT
TRBJ1-2 | TRBD1 | - | TRBV6-5 | CASSYGTGFNYGYTF | TGTGCCAGCAGTTACGGGACAGGCTTTAACTATGGCTACACCTTC
TRBJ1-5 | - | - | TRBV28 | CASSEQGLGNQPQHF | TGTGCCAGCAGTGAACAGGGTCTCGGCAATCAGCCCCAGCATTTT
TRBJ2-7 | - | - | TRBV30 | CAWNTGRSNYEQYF | TGTGCCTGGAACACCGGGAGATCGAATTACGAGCAGTACTTC
TRBJ2-6 | - | - | TRBV19 | CASSIRPPGANVLTF | TGTGCCAGTAGTATACGTCCTCCTGGGGCCAACGTCCTGACTTTC
TRBJ2-1 | - | - | TRBV28 | CASSLSGDTNEQFF | TGTGCCAGCAGTTTAAGTGGGGACACCAATGAGCAGTTCTTC
TRBJ1-1 | - | - | TRBV5-6 | CASSLRLTEAFF | TGTGCCAGCAGCTTGAGACTCACTGAAGCTTTCTTT
TRBJ1-2 | - | once | TRBV7-9 | CASSFPTGLPHGYTF | TGTGCCAGCAGCTTCCCGACTGGCCTTCCTCATGGCTACACCTTC
TRBJ2-2 | TRBD2 | - | TRBV28 | CASSFLGLAGNTGELFF | TGTGCCAGCAGTTTTTTAGGACTAGCGGGAAACACCGGGGAGCTGTTTTTT
TRBJ1-5 | - | - | TRBV2 | CASRSTGGLRQPQHF | TGTGCCAGCCGTTCGACAGGAGGTCTACGGCAGCCCCAGCATTTT
TRBJ2-2 | - | few | TRBV6-1 | CASSEEAGSTGELFF | TGTGCCAGCAGTGAAGAGGCAGGATCCACCGGGGAGCTGTTTTTT
TRBJ1-4 | - | - | TRBV7-9 | CASSATTGNEKLFF | TGTGCCAGCAGCGCAACAACAGGCAATGAAAAACTGTTTTTT
TRBJ2-7 | TRBD1 | once | TRBV9 | CASSATGIFYEQYF | TGTGCCAGCAGCGCGACAGGGATTTTCTACGAGCAGTACTTC
TRBJ2-7 | - | - | TRBV28 | CATTGGSYEQYF | TGTGCCACCACAGGTGGGTCCTACGAGCAGTACTTC
TRBJ2-1 | - | - | TRBV30 | CAWRPPGTYNEQFF | TGTGCCTGGAGGCCTCCCGGGACCTACAATGAGCAGTTCTTC
TRBJ2-1 | TRBD2 | - | TRBV23-1 | CASGKLAGYNEQFF | TGCGCCAGCGGCAAACTAGCGGGGTACAATGAGCAGTTCTTC
TRBJ2-2 | - | - | TRBV27 | CASTIRVNTGELFF | TGTGCCAGCACCATCCGGGTTAACACCGGGGAGCTGTTTTTT
TRBJ1-4 | TRBD1 | - | TRBV27 | CASSLSRAGGNEKLFF | TGTGCCAGCAGTTTATCGAGGGCAGGGGGCAATGAAAAACTGTTTTTT
TRBJ1-1 | TRBD1 | - | TRBV2 | CASSEWRDRGMNTEAFF | TGTGCCAGCAGTGAATGGCGGGACAGGGGGATGAACACTGAAGCTTTCTTT
TRBJ2-7 | TRBD1 | - | TRBV4-1 | CASSQDPRDSSYEQYF | TGCGCCAGCAGCCAAGACCCCCGGGACAGCTCCTACGAGCAGTACTTC
TRBJ1-3 | - | - | TRBV5-8 | CASSSGISGNTIYF | TGTGCCAGCAGCTCAGGCATCTCTGGAAACACCATATATTTT
TRBJ2-2 | TRBD1 | - | TRBV5-6 | CASSPPGGPDTGELFF | TGTGCCAGCAGCCCCCCAGGGGGCCCGGACACCGGGGAGCTGTTTTTT
TRBJ1-3 | - | - | TRBV25-1 | CASSERRNTIYF | TGTGCCAGCAGTGAGCGGCGAAACACCATATATTTT
TRBJ1-2 | - | - | TRBV30 | CAWSARGARYTF | TGTGCCTGGAGCGCGCGGGGGGCGCGGTACACCTTC
TRBJ1-1 | - | - | TRBV7-2 | CASSPPGNTEAFF | TGTGCCAGCAGTCCCCCGGGGAACACTGAAGCTTTCTTT
TRBJ2-2 | - | - | TRBV6-1 | CASRIGAGELFF | TGTGCCAGCCGTATAGGAGCCGGGGAGCTGTTTTTT
TRBJ1-4 | TRBD1 | - | TRBV5-6 | CASSWDRTTNEKLFF | TGTGCCAGCAGCTGGGACAGAACAACTAATGAAAAACTGTTTTTT
TRBJ1-6 | - | - | TRBV9 | CASTPGGAQYNSPLHF | TGTGCCAGCACCCCGGGGGGGGCTCAGTATAATTCACCCCTCCACTTT
TRBJ2-4 | TRBD2 | - | TRBV7-3 | CASSSGGNIQYF | TGTGCCAGCAGTTCCGGGGGGAACATTCAGTACTTC
TRBJ2-7 | TRBD2 | - | TRBV6-6 | CASSYQATGGTYEQYF | TGTGCCAGCAGTTATCAAGCGACGGGGGGTACCTACGAGCAGTACTTC
TRBJ1-5 | - | - | TRBV9 | CASSATANNNQPQHF | TGTGCCAGCAGCGCGACAGCAAATAACAATCAGCCCCAGCATTTT
TRBJ2-1 | - | - | TRBV6-4 | CASSEGAGIQFF | TGTGCCAGCAGTGAAGGAGCGGGTATCCAGTTCTTC
TRBJ2-7 | - | - | TRBV28 | CASSQRSYEQYF | TGTGCCAGCAGCCAGCGGAGCTACGAGCAGTACTTC
TRBJ2-5 | - | - | TRBV30 | CAWRGTFQETQYF | TGTGCCTGGAGAGGGACTTTCCAAGAGACCCAGTACTTC
TRBJ1-2 | - | - | TRBV4-2 | CASSQFRGGLGKANYGYTF | TGTGCCAGCAGCCAATTTCGGGGAGGATTAGGGAAGGCTAACTATGGCTACACCTTC
TRBJ1-3 | - | - | TRBV7-9 | CASSLLPTVGNTIYF | TGTGCCAGCAGCTTACTTCCGACTGTTGGAAACACCATATATTTT
TRBJ1-3 | TRBD1 | - | TRBV7-8 | CASSLGQGPNTIYF | TGTGCCAGCAGCTTAGGACAGGGTCCAAACACCATATATTTT
TRBJ2-7 | TRBD1 | once | TRBV4-1 | CASSRAQNRGMFYEQYF | TGCGCCAGCAGCCGCGCACAAAACAGGGGTATGTTCTACGAGCAGTACTTC
TRBJ1-2 | - | - | TRBV29-1 | CSVRDMAPDGYTF | TGCAGCGTCCGGGACATGGCCCCGGATGGCTACACCTTC
TRBJ2-3 | TRBD1 | once | TRBV7-9 | CASSLGRTGGFTSTDTQYF | TGTGCCAGCAGCTTAGGAAGGACAGGGGGCTTCACTAGCACAGATACGCAGTATTTT
TRBJ1-3 | - | once | TRBV7-3 | CASSLLAGGNTIYF | TGTGCCAGCAGCTTATTGGCGGGTGGAAACACCATATATTTT
TRBJ1-5 | - | - | TRBV6-1 | CASSEGHDVYSNQPQHF | TGTGCCAGCAGTGAAGGACACGATGTTTATAGCAATCAGCCCCAGCATTTT
TRBJ2-7 | - | - | TRBV7-9 | CASRPRDTNYEQYF | TGTGCCAGCAGACCCCGGGACACCAACTACGAGCAGTACTTC